The 29 T cell receptor beta chains given below trace back to one sample, sequenced in a study of human T cells and chemical hapten exposure. Each CDR3 protein is one row after TCRdb ran MiXCR on the RACE reads. The table records roughly 250,000 distinct CDR3 sequences, 7.5% to 9% of them present only once. The time point is: pre-sensitization, week 0. Sample treatment: therapeutic diphenylcyclopropenone sensitization with weekly scalp DPC. Sequenced material: whole blood, taken in connection with sensitization to the hapten diphenylcyclopropenone (DPC). The source of these receptors is a woman aged 40 to 50 with alopecia areata. Some clones in this sample may be carry-over from other donors' samples.

This clonotype has just a few counts. The rearrangement uses TRBV27 and TRBJ2-2; D is uncertain. Germline V CDR1 and CDR2: MNHEY, SMNVEV (reference sequence). V lost 1 base to trimming and J lost 1 base, with 19 bases between them. This CDR3 is 19 amino acids long. CDR3 coding DNA: TGTGCCAGCAGTTTATTCTATCCCTCACTGACCGGGAACACCGGGGAGCTGTTTTTT. It yields the protein CASSLFYPSLTGNTGELFF.

In DNA, the CDR3 is TGTGCCAGCAGTTCCCGGGACACAGAGACCCAGTACTTC. Protein sequence: CASSSRDTETQYF. J is TRBJ2-5 and V is TRBV6-2 or TRBV6-3, with a weak D call TRBD1 (6 bases). Trimming stripped 4 bases from V and 4 bases from J, with 10 bases between. Looked up from germline, CDR1 is MNHEY and CDR2 is SVGEGT. The CDR3 consists of 13 residues.

The chain employs TRBV7-8 and TRBJ2-2; D is undetermined. The CDR3 extends over 11 amino acids. Trimming took off 6 bases at V and 6 bases at J, with 5 bases between the two ends. Per the germline V gene, CDR1 is SGHVS and CDR2 is FQNEAQ. The CDR3 here is CASRRSGELFF. The CDR3 nucleotides read TGTGCCAGCAGGAGGTCCGGGGAGCTGTTTTTT. The full variable domain, with the rest looked up from reference TRBV7-8 and TRBJ2-2, is GAGVSQSPRYKVAKRGQDVALRCDPISGHVSLFWYQQALGQGPEFLTYFQNEAQLDKSGLPSDRFFAERPEGSVSTLKIQRTQQEDSAVYLCASRRSGELFFGEGSRLTVL.

In this sample, this clonotype turned up a few times. The chain joins TRBV10-3 to TRBJ2-1; 8 nucleotides match TRBD2. The CDR3 spans 19 residues. The V and J ends lost 4 bases and 3 bases, in that order; junction bases with no gene match: 17. Germline lookup yields CDR1 ENHRY and CDR2 SYGVKD. CDR3 nucleotide sequence: TGTGCCATCAGTGTGTCGGGAGGTACAACCGGGACTAGCTACAATGAGCAGTTCTTC. It yields the protein CAISVSGGTTGTSYNEQFF.

This clonotype was observed at least ten times. The chain recombines TRBV6-5 with TRBJ2-1, with 12 nucleotides matching TRBD2. CDR1 is MNHEY, CDR2 SVGAGI, per germline. There are 15 residues in the CDR3. J was trimmed by 8 bases and V by 5 bases; bases with no gene match: 7. CDR3 residues: CASSALAGGLHEQFF. CDR3 nucleotides: TGTGCCAGCAGTGCTCTAGCGGGAGGGCTTCATGAGCAGTTCTTC.

This clonotype has a count of ten or more. The V and J genes are TRBV12-3 or TRBV12-4 and TRBJ2-3; D gene unclear. Trimming took 1 base from V and 7 from J, leaving 3 bases between them. The CDR3 covers 11 residues. This CDR3 reads CASSLGHTQYF. In nucleotides, the CDR3 is TGTGCCAGCAGTTTAGGCCATACGCAGTATTTT.

The rearrangement links TRBV29-1 to TRBJ2-7, with TRBD2 matching 8 bases. This CDR3 contains 12 residues. Germline assignment: CDR1 SQVTM and CDR2 ANQGSEA. The trim removed 6 bases at V and 3 bases at J, leaving 4 bases unmatched. The CDR3 coding sequence is TGCAGCGTACGACTAGCGAACTACGAGCAGTACTTC. Residues: CSVRLANYEQYF.

This clonotype was detected many times. This chain connects TRBV12-3 or TRBV12-4 to TRBJ1-2; 9 positions match TRBD1. The CDR3 loop spans 12 amino acids. V lost 6 bases and J lost 8; bases outside the gene matches: 4. The CDR3 loop is CASRGQGDGYTF. The CDR3 DNA sequence: TGTGCCAGCAGGGGACAGGGTGACGGCTACACCTTC.

This chain connects TRBV27 to TRBJ2-7, with 7 bases matching TRBD1. This CDR3 is 15 amino acids long. Germline CDR1 is MNHEY and CDR2 is SMNVEV (reference sequence). V shed 4 bases and J 6 bases; nucleotides not matched to a gene: 12. CDR3 DNA sequence: TGTGCCAGCAGTTCCTGGACAGGTGCCTCGGCCGAGCAGTACTTC. It codes for CASSSWTGASAEQYF.

This clonotype was detected many times. The V and J genes are TRBV11-2 and TRBJ1-4; TRBD1 agrees at 7 bases. This CDR3 has 14 amino acids. After removal of 5 bases from V and 5 bases from J, the junction contained 5 bases not matched to a gene. The V gene's germline CDR1 is SGHAT and CDR2 FQNNGV. The CDR3 region is CASSLGQRNEKLFF. The CDR3 DNA sequence: TGTGCCAGCAGCCTGGGACAGAGAAATGAAAAACTGTTTTTT.

This clonotype was seen more than once but under ten times. This CDR3 is missing its conserved last phenylalanine or tryptophan, likely due to a read error. The J gene is TRBJ1-1, the V gene TRBV7-2, with 8 positions matching TRBD1. The CDR3 loop spans 16 amino acids. Trimming took 1 base from V and 6 from J; bases not matched to a gene: 10. In germline, CDR1 is SGHTA, CDR2 FQGNSA. CDR3 bases: TGTGCCAGCAGCTTAGTCCTAGGCAGGGGGCTGGCTGAAGCTTTCTCT. Residues: CASSLVLGRGLAEAFS.

The chain joins TRBV12-3 or TRBV12-4 to TRBJ1-2, with D perhaps TRBD1 (5 bases). V lost 1 base to trimming and J lost 5 bases, with 11 bases between them. This CDR3 is built from 14 residues. The CDR3 is CASSLENRPYGYTF. The CDR3 coding sequence is TGTGCCAGCAGTTTAGAGAACAGGCCTTATGGCTACACCTTC.

This clonotype was recorded many times. The chain joins TRBV6-5 to TRBJ2-5; TRBD2 matches at 10 bases. Losses at the gene ends were 5 bases for V and 7 bases for J; bases not matched to a gene: 10. The CDR3 totals 15 residues. CDR1 is MNHEY and CDR2 is SVGAGI in the germline V gene. CDR3 nucleotides: TGTGCCAGCAGTCAACTAGCGGGGCACCAGGGGACCCAGTACTTC. Translated, it gives CASSQLAGHQGTQYF.

This clonotype was recorded at least ten times. This chain links TRBV6-2 or TRBV6-3 with TRBJ2-1; 10 bases line up with TRBD2. Germline V lookup: CDR1 MNHEY, CDR2 SVGEGT. With 6 bases clipped from V and 2 bases from J, the junction kept 4 bases outside the gene matches. This CDR3 is built from 15 residues. In nucleotides, the CDR3 is TGTGCCAGCAGCCGTCTAGCGGGGGCCTACAATGAGCAGTTCTTC. Protein: CASSRLAGAYNEQFF.

Comment on this clonotype: This may be a read error, as it is one base from a much larger clone. The chain couples TRBV6-6 to TRBJ2-7; D unclear. Germline CDR1 and CDR2: MNHNY and SVGAGI (reference sequence). The CDR3 extends over 14 amino acids. CDR3 protein: CACSYDGVSYEQYF. CDR3 sequence (DNA): TGTGCCTGCAGTTACGACGGAGTATCCTACGAGCAGTACTTC.

V usage is TRBV25-1 and J usage is TRBJ1-6, with D unclear. Per germline, CDR1 MGHDK and CDR2 SYGVNS. CDR3 length equals 14 residues. Trimming removed 3 bases from V and 5 bases from J, with 8 bases in between. The CDR3 sequence is CASSDIRDNSPLHF. The CDR3 bases are TGTGCCAGCAGTGACATCCGGGATAATTCACCCCTCCACTTT.

This clonotype was counted at least ten times. The chain employs TRBV12-3 or TRBV12-4 and TRBJ2-1; D might be TRBD2 (6 bases). V was pared by 8 bases and J by 8 bases, with 10 bases between. The CDR3 covers 11 residues. DNA for the CDR3: TGTGCCAGCGCGACTAGGTATGAGCAGTTCTTC. Translated, it gives CASATRYEQFF.

The chain joins TRBV29-1 to TRBJ1-1, with a tentative D call TRBD1 (5 bases). This CDR3 is 13 amino acids long. Germline V gene data show CDR1 as SQVTM and CDR2 as ANQGSEA. Trimming removed 6 bases at V and 1 base at J, with 12 bases between. In DNA, the CDR3 is TGCAGCGTCGCCGAGCAGGGGAACACTGAAGCTTTCTTT. It encodes CSVAEQGNTEAFF.

There are a few counts of this clonotype. This chain joins TRBV29-1 and TRBJ1-1, with D hard to call. V was clipped by 2 bases and J by 0 bases, with 4 bases between them. CDR3 length: 12 amino acids. Germline lookup yields CDR1 SQVTM and CDR2 ANQGSEA. The CDR3 DNA reads TGCAGCGTTGAACGAGTGAACACTGAAGCTTTCTTT. As protein: CSVERVNTEAFF.

The chain employs TRBV7-3 and TRBJ2-3, with D perhaps TRBD1 (6 bases). Trimming took off 5 bases at V and 2 bases at J, with 11 bases between the two ends. The CDR3 loop spans 14 amino acids. CDR1 is SGHTA and CDR2 is FQGTGA in the germline V gene. CDR3 region: CASSPQGATDTQYF. CDR3 coding DNA: TGTGCCAGCAGCCCACAGGGCGCCACAGATACGCAGTATTTT. Based on the CDR3 plus reference TRBV7-3 and TRBJ2-3, the full variable domain is GAGVSQTPSNKVTEKGKYVELRCDPISGHTALYWYRQSLGQGPEFLIYFQGTGAADDSGLPNDRFFAVRPEGSVSTLKIQRTERGDSAVYLCASSPQGATDTQYFGPGTRLTVL.

The chain is built from TRBV3-1 and TRBJ2-7; the match to TRBD2 covers 7 bases. V shed 1 base, J shed 2 bases, and the junction held 2 bases outside the gene matches. The CDR3 extends over 14 amino acids. Per germline, CDR1 LGHDT and CDR2 YNNKEL (reference sequence). Here the CDR3 DNA reads TGTGCCAGCAGCCAAGCTAGCGGACCCTACGAGCAGTACTTC. Its translation: CASSQASGPYEQYF.

This clonotype has a handful of counts. This chain uses TRBV5-1 with TRBJ2-5; the D is unclear. V lost 4 bases to trimming and J lost 4 bases, with 11 bases between them. Germline V lookup: CDR1 SGHRS, CDR2 YFSETQ. The CDR3 consists of 13 residues. The CDR3 region has the DNA TGCGCCAGCAGCGCGAATAATGCAGAGACCCAGTACTTC. Its protein product is CASSANNAETQYF. Looking up the rest from reference TRBV5-1 and TRBJ2-5 gives the full variable domain: KAGVTQTPRYLIKTRGQQVTLSCSPISGHRSVSWYQQTPGQGLQFLFEYFSETQRNKGNFPGRFSGRQFSNSRSEMNVSTLELGDSALYLCASSANNAETQYFGPGTRLLVL.

The rearrangement joins TRBV6-5 to TRBJ1-1, with no clear D. With 4 bases removed from V and 6 bases from J, the gap between germline ends came to 9 bases. The CDR3 has 12 amino acids. Germline V gives CDR1 MNHEY, CDR2 SVGAGI. The CDR3 spells CASSSPRAEAFF. CDR3 DNA: TGTGCCAGCAGTTCGCCAAGGGCTGAAGCTTTCTTT.

The rearrangement links TRBV7-9 to TRBJ2-4; TRBD2 matches at 7 bases. Unmatched junction bases numbered 8, after V lost 7 bases and J lost 2 bases. Germline V CDR1 and CDR2: SEHNR, FQNEAQ (reference sequence). This CDR3 region has 15 residues. CDR3 DNA sequence: TGTGCCAGCACATCCGCGGGAGCAACCAAAAACATTCAGTACTTC. This encodes CASTSAGATKNIQYF.

This clonotype appeared a few times. The chain has TRBV3-1 and TRBJ2-7, with no clear D. Germline V gives CDR1 LGHDT, CDR2 YNNKEL (reference sequence). This CDR3 comprises 11 residues. V gave up 5 bases and J gave up 7 bases, with 9 bases separating them. This CDR3 is CASSTLQEQYF. The CDR3 nucleotides read TGTGCCAGCAGCACCCTGCAGGAGCAGTACTTC.

In its sample, this clonotype was seen a few times. This rearrangement joins TRBV25-1 to TRBJ1-1; no clear D. The CDR3 runs to 14 residues. Trimming removed 1 base at V and 4 bases at J, with 10 bases between. Germline V gives CDR1 MGHDK, CDR2 SYGVNS. CDR3 sequence (DNA): TGTGCCAGCAGTGAATTATACGGGGTCACTGAAGCTTTCTTT. It encodes CASSELYGVTEAFF.

The chain couples TRBV5-1 to TRBJ2-7; D remains unclear. The germline V gene encodes CDR1 SGHRS and CDR2 YFSETQ. The ends were cut back, 0 bases at V and 2 bases at J, with 6 bases in the middle. The CDR3 is 13 residues long. CDR3 in amino acids: CASSLGDTYEQYF. CDR3 sequence (DNA): TGCGCCAGCAGCTTGGGCGATACCTACGAGCAGTACTTC.

This clonotype turned up a few times. The chain employs TRBV4-2 and TRBJ2-5, with D perhaps assigned TRBD1 or TRBD2 (5 bases each). The CDR3 consists of 14 residues. Germline V gives CDR1 LGHNA, CDR2 YNFKEQ. V was cut by 0 bases and J by 4 bases, with 9 bases left in between. The CDR3 protein is CASSQDPGTETQYF. The CDR3 bases are TGTGCCAGCAGCCAAGATCCCGGGACAGAGACCCAGTACTTC.

This clonotype appeared a few times. The rearrangement uses TRBV20-1 and TRBJ1-3; no reliable D call. Per germline, CDR1 DFQATT and CDR2 SNEGSKA (reference sequence). Trimming cost V 5 bases and J 0 bases, with 11 bases left between them. The CDR3 contains 14 residues. The CDR3 DNA sequence: TGCAGTGCTTCCCACAGAAACTCTGGAAACACCATATATTTT. Protein: CSASHRNSGNTIYF.